This T cell receptor (beta chain) comes out of a study of early T cells in non-severe SARS-CoV-2 infection. Study-wide results and limits: CD4 and private specificities were missed by VDJdb matching, which favored anti-spike CD8 responses.

This CDR3 is built from 13 residues. Deletions cut 7 bases from V and 0 bases from J, with 13 bases between. Germline V gene lookup returns CDR1 DFQATT and CDR2 SNEGSKA (reference sequence). This clonotype was seen many times. What it recognizes is unknown. Unique molecular identifiers (one per individual cDNA molecule) were attached. In TCRdb, the 5' RACE reads were re-called with MiXCR into one record per CDR3 protein. Of fewer than 30,000 distinct CDR3 sequences listed, about 4.8% are singletons. The chain employs TRBV20-1 and TRBJ2-7, with a possible D match to TRBD1 (6 bases). The sequence was obtained from an adult who was a healthcare worker with PCR-confirmed SARS-CoV-2 infection or an uninfected control (not recorded which). Sequenced material: whole blood. CDR3 in amino acids: CSVRQGLSYEQYF. The CDR3 bases are TGCAGTGTACGGCAGGGGCTCTCCTACGAGCAGTACTTC.